The clone carrying this T cell receptor beta chain was observed a few times. Its antigen remains unknown. In TCRdb, the RT-PCR reads were re-called with MiXCR into one record per CDR3 protein. Among 600,000 to 850,000 distinct CDR3 sequences listed, 14% were seen once. The data stem from a study of response to subunit inactivated influenza vaccine. Regarding the study as a whole: Authors proposed each seasonal influenza vaccination draws in few new T cells.

The V end lost 4 bases, the J end lost 0 bases, and 18 bases lay between the germline ends. The CDR3 spans 17 residues. Germline V gene data show CDR1 as MDHEN and CDR2 as SYDVKM. The chain joins TRBV28 to TRBJ2-5, with D tentatively TRBD2 (6 bases). The TCR sequence derives from a man aged 50-60 years who received an inactivated influenza vaccine. The input for sequencing was PBMCs from blood, taken roughly 15 days before vaccination. CDR3 protein: CASSSYPSGRYQETQYF. The CDR3 DNA follows: TGTGCCAGCAGTTCGTATCCTTCTGGGAGGTACCAAGAGACCCAGTACTTC.